The clone carrying this TCR beta chain was observed a single time. Germline-derived CDR1 and CDR2 are SGHRS and YFSETQ. V shed 4 bases and J shed 0 bases, with 10 bases lying between them. There are 15 residues in the CDR3. This sample is drawn from a study of blood T cell repertoires in COVID-19. Across the whole study: Samples of COVID-19 (acute and convalescent) were obtained from the United States, Italy and Spain.

Clones were sequenced by immunoSEQ multiplex PCR, and TCRdb holds only the in-frame ones, with some missing. The sample has just under 40,000 clones, over 70% seen once. This chain connects TRBV5-1 to TRBJ2-2; weak D call: TRBD2 (6 bases). This TCR was sampled from a man between 45 and 60 years old with active or convalescent COVID-19. Input material: peripheral blood. CDR3 coding DNA: TGCGCCAGCAGCCCCCGGGAGACGAACACCGGGGAGCTGTTTTTT. This encodes CASSPRETNTGELFF.